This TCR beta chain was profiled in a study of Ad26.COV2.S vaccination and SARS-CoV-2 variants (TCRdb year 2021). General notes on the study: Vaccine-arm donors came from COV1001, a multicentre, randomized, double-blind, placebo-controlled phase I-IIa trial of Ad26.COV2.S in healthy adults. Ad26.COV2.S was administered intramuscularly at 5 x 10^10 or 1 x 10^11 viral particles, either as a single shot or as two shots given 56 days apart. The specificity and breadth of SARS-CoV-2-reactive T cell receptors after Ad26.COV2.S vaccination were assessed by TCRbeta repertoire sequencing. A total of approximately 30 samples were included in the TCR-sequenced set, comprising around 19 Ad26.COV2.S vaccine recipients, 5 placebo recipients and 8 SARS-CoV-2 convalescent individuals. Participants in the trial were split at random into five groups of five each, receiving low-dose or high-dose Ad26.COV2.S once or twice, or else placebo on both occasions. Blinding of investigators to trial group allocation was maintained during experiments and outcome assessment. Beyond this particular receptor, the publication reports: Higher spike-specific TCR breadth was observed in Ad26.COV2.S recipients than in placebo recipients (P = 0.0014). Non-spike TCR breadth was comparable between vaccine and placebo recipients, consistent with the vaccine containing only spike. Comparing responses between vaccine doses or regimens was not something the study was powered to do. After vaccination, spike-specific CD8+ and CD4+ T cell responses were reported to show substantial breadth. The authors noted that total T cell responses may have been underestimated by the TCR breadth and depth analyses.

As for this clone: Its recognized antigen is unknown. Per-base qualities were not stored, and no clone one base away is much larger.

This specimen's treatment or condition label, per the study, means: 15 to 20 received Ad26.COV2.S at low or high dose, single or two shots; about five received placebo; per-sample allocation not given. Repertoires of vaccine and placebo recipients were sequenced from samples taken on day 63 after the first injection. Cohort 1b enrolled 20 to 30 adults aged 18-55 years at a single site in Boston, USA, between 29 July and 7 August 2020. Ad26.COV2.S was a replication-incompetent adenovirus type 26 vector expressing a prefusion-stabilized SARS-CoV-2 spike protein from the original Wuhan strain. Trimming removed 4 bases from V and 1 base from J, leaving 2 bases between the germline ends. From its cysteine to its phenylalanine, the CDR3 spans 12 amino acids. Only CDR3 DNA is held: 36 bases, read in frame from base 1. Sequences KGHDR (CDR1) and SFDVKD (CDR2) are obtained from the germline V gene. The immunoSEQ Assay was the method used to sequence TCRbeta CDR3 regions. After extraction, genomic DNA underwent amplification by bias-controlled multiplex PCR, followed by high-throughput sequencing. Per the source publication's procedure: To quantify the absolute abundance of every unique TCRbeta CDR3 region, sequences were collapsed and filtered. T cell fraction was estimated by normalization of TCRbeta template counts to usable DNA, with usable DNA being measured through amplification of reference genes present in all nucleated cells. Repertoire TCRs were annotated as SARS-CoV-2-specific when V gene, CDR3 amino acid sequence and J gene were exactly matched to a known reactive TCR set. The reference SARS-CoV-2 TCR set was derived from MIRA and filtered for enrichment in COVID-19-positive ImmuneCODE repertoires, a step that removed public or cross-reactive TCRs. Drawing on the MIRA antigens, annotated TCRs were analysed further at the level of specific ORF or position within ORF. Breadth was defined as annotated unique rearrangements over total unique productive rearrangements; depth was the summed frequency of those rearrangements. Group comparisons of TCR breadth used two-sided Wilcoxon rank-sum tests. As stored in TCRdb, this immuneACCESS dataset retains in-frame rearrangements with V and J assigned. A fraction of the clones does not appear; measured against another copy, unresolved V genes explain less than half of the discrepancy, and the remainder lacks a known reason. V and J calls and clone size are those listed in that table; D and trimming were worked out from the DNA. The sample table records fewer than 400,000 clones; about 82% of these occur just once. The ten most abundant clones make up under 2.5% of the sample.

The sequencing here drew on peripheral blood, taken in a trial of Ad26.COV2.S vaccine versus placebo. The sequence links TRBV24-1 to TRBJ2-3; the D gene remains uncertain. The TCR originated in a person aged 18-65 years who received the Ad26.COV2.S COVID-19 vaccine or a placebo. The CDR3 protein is CATSDRTDTQYF. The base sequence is TGTGCCACCAGTGACCGCACAGATACGCAGTATTTT.